The rows below give T cell receptor beta chains drawn from one sample of a study of long-term antiretroviral therapy in people with HIV. Assay used: immunoSEQ multiplex PCR; TCRdb lists only in-frame clones, some missing. The data contain 20,000 to 30,000 clones, around 83% of them seen just once; the ten biggest clones take up 20% to 30%. The specimen was unsorted PBMCs, collected 0.4 years after starting antiretroviral therapy. The receptors come from a man aged 50 to 59 with HIV. The CDR3 runs from the conserved cysteine through the conserved F or W.

j_call: TRBJ1-1
v_call: TRBV28
cdr3_aa: CASRVPGRLMNTEAFF

j_call: TRBJ2-4
v_call: TRBV7-9
cdr3_aa: CASSALGSAKNIQYF

j_call: TRBJ1-1
v_call: TRBV18
cdr3_aa: CASSRGQDTEAFF

j_call: TRBJ2-3
v_call: TRBV27
cdr3_aa: CASSLFLGDTQYF

j_call: TRBJ1-2
v_call: TRBV20-1
cdr3_aa: CSARRGDGYTF

j_call: TRBJ2-1
v_call: TRBV28
cdr3_aa: CASSLSGAYNEQFF

j_call: TRBJ2-5
v_call: TRBV7-8
cdr3_aa: CASSFLGRVQETQYF

j_call: TRBJ2-7
v_call: TRBV2
cdr3_aa: CASKVEKSSYEQYF

j_call: TRBJ2-7
v_call: TRBV6-5
cdr3_aa: CASSLLKFSPYEQYF

j_call: TRBJ1-2
v_call: TRBV6-5
cdr3_aa: CASSPRNYGYTF

j_call: TRBJ1-3
v_call: TRBV19
cdr3_aa: CASRRGTGGLSGNTIYF

j_call: TRBJ2-7
v_call: TRBV6-5
cdr3_aa: CASTAGQGPYEQYF

j_call: TRBJ1-4
v_call: TRBV18
cdr3_aa: CASSPQPQQGTSGEKLFF

j_call: TRBJ2-5
v_call: TRBV5-6
cdr3_aa: CASSPPRTGRETQYF

j_call: TRBJ1-3
v_call: TRBV6-5
cdr3_aa: CASSYSGEDTIYF

j_call: TRBJ1-1
v_call: TRBV4-1
cdr3_aa: CASSQEEGRNTEAFF

j_call: TRBJ2-1
v_call: TRBV7-9
cdr3_aa: CASSNRAGPGAEQFF

j_call: TRBJ2-7
v_call: TRBV5-1
cdr3_aa: CASSPEGWTGADEQYF

j_call: TRBJ2-2
v_call: TRBV19
cdr3_aa: CAGGSYTGELFF

j_call: TRBJ1-5
v_call: TRBV19
cdr3_aa: CASSSLGRNQPQHF

j_call: TRBJ1-2
v_call: TRBV7-9
cdr3_aa: CASSWRDGYTF

j_call: TRBJ1-1
v_call: TRBV15
cdr3_aa: CATSRVEGLNEAFF

j_call: TRBJ1-2
v_call: TRBV6-5
cdr3_aa: CASRRDRENGYTF

j_call: TRBJ2-1
v_call: TRBV6-1
cdr3_aa: CASSEGLAGPSEFF

j_call: TRBJ1-5
v_call: TRBV30
cdr3_aa: CAWSKVTGLNQPQHF

j_call: TRBJ2-2
v_call: TRBV27
cdr3_aa: CASSFETANTGELFF

j_call: TRBJ2-6
v_call: TRBV11-1
cdr3_aa: CASTDGALGANVLTF

j_call: TRBJ2-6
v_call: TRBV7-9
cdr3_aa: CASKQGSGANVLTF

j_call: TRBJ1-3
v_call: TRBV11-2
cdr3_aa: CASSLEGQLGNTIYF

j_call: TRBJ2-7
v_call: TRBV6-5
cdr3_aa: CASSRTGVGEQYF

j_call: TRBJ1-1
v_call: TRBV29-1
cdr3_aa: CSVLGGSTEAFF

j_call: TRBJ1-2
v_call: TRBV6-6
cdr3_aa: CAGGEANYGYTF

j_call: TRBJ2-7
v_call: TRBV6-5
cdr3_aa: CASRTGQTSYEQYF

j_call: TRBJ2-2
v_call: TRBV30
cdr3_aa: CAWSASINTGELFF

j_call: TRBJ1-1
v_call: TRBV2
cdr3_aa: CASSDPGHRDTEAFF

j_call: TRBJ1-3
v_call: TRBV28
cdr3_aa: CASSWGGNTIYF

j_call: TRBJ2-7
v_call: TRBV6-1
cdr3_aa: CASSEGGLAVYEQYF

j_call: TRBJ2-3
v_call: TRBV6-1
cdr3_aa: CASSVGTSGADTQYF

j_call: TRBJ2-1
v_call: TRBV7-2
cdr3_aa: CASSPRDRGSNEQFF

j_call: TRBJ1-3
v_call: TRBV5-1
cdr3_aa: CASSLDGTAERFSGNTIYF

j_call: TRBJ1-1
v_call: TRBV7-7
cdr3_aa: CASRTFPGDRGRMKSCESFF

j_call: TRBJ1-5
v_call: TRBV27
cdr3_aa: CASSFTGGGQPQHF

j_call: TRBJ2-7
v_call: TRBV7-2
cdr3_aa: CASSLAGGAYEQYF

j_call: TRBJ1-2
v_call: TRBV10-3
cdr3_aa: CAISGTAARNYGYTF

j_call: TRBJ2-3
v_call: TRBV7-9
cdr3_aa: CASSGTGQPDTQYF

j_call: TRBJ1-1
v_call: TRBV7-9
cdr3_aa: CASSLVWQGNTEAFF

j_call: TRBJ2-3
v_call: TRBV27
cdr3_aa: CASSSLAGGPPDTQYF

j_call: TRBJ2-5
v_call: TRBV7-7
cdr3_aa: CASSPSGAEETQYF

j_call: TRBJ1-1
v_call: TRBV18
cdr3_aa: CASSPFTGQNTEAFF